The 11 T cell receptor beta chains given below trace back to one sample, sequenced in a study of CD8+ T cells in alopecia areata. RNA was extracted and reverse transcribed into cDNA as the sequencing template. Libraries were prepared by immunoSEQ multiplex PCR; TCRdb keeps only in-frame clonotypes and omits some of them. The profile shows around 34,000 clones, about 60% of them singletons. The sequenced sample consisted of NKG2D-high CD8+ T cells sorted from blood. All receptors derive from a human donor with alopecia areata.

This clone was detected only a few times. This chain joins TRBV7-9 and TRBJ2-7, with 7 nucleotides matching TRBD1. V dropped 5 bases and J dropped 3; count of bases not matched to a gene: 13. Per the germline V gene, CDR1 is SEHNR and CDR2 is FQNEAQ (reference sequence). The CDR3 extends over 16 amino acids. CDR3 region: CASSPPDRDSFYEQYF. In DNA, the CDR3 is TGTGCCAGCAGCCCCCCGGATCGGGACAGTTTCTACGAGCAGTACTTC. The complete variable domain, with remaining parts taken from reference TRBV7-9 and TRBJ2-7, reads DTGVSQNPRHKITKRGQNVTFRCDPISEHNRLYWYRQTLGQGPEFLTYFQNEAQLEKSRLLSDRFSAERPKGSFSTLEIQRTEQGDSAMYLCASSPPDRDSFYEQYFGPGTRLTVT.

This chain uses TRBV7-9 with TRBJ1-4, with D maybe TRBD1 (6 bases). Germline assignment: CDR1 SEHNR and CDR2 FQNEAQ (reference sequence). The CDR3 spans 14 residues. The germline V and J ends were trimmed by 5 bases and 8 bases, with 15 bases remaining between them. The CDR3 DNA reads as TGTGCCAGCAGCCTCAGGGACATGCGGGAAAAACTGTTTTTT. Encoded protein: CASSLRDMREKLFF.

CDR3 sequence (DNA): TGTGCCAGCAGCTCCGGAGGCGGCGGGTTCGGAGAGACCCAGTACTTC. Its translation is CASSSGGGGFGETQYF. The chain uses TRBV7-7 and TRBJ2-5; D might be TRBD2 (5 bases). Trimming removed 4 bases from V and 4 bases from J, with 19 bases in between. The germline V gene has CDR1 SSHAT and CDR2 FNYEAQ (reference sequence). The length of the CDR3 is 16 residues.

This sequence joins TRBV27 and TRBJ2-1, with D possibly TRBD2 on 6 matching bases. Germline V lookup: CDR1 MNHEY, CDR2 SMNVEV (reference sequence). CDR3 size: 17 residues. Trimming cost V 1 base and J 2 bases, with 15 bases left between them. CDR3 sequence reads: CASSLWDSGVAYNEQFF. The DNA of the CDR3 is TGTGCCAGCAGTTTATGGGATAGCGGAGTCGCCTACAATGAGCAGTTCTTC.

This sequence joins TRBV27 and TRBJ2-7; either TRBD1 or TRBD2 may fit D (6 bases each). In germline, CDR1 is MNHEY, CDR2 SMNVEV (reference sequence). The CDR3 length is 13 residues. V lost 8 bases to trimming and J lost 4 bases, with 15 bases between them. The chain's CDR3 is CASGTKGGYEQYF. CDR3 nucleotides: TGTGCCAGCGGAACGAAGGGGGGTTACGAGCAGTACTTC.

The V call is TRBV18, the J call TRBJ2-2; 11 bases map to TRBD1. CDR1 is KGHSH, CDR2 LQKENI, per germline. The CDR3 length is 16 residues. Trimming cost V 6 bases and J 4 bases; bases outside gene matches: 7. The CDR3 loop is CASSTGTGGTTGELFF. CDR3 nucleotide sequence: TGTGCCAGCTCCACCGGGACAGGGGGAACCACCGGGGAGCTGTTTTTT.

J is TRBJ2-1 and V is TRBV27; no reliable D call. The CDR3 runs to 14 residues. Per germline, CDR1 MNHEY and CDR2 SMNVEV (reference sequence). V was clipped by 0 bases and J by 10 bases, with 13 bases between them. The CDR3 bases are TGTGCCAGCAGTTTATCGGTCCGTCCGGAGGAGCAGTTCTTC. This translates into CASSLSVRPEEQFF.

V usage is TRBV7-2 and J usage is TRBJ2-7; D is uncertain. Germline values: CDR1 SGHTA, CDR2 FQGNSA. The CDR3 spans 15 residues. V was pared by 2 bases and J by 1 base, with 12 bases between. CDR3 sequence (DNA): TGTGCCAGCAGCTTACAACTCACCGCATCCTACGAGCAGTACTTC. It translates to CASSLQLTASYEQYF. Variable domain in full (rest from reference TRBV7-2 and TRBJ2-7): GAGVSQSPSNKVTEKGKDVELRCDPISGHTALYWYRQSLGQGLEFLIYFQGNSAPDKSGLPSDRFSAERTGGSVSTLTIQRTQQEDSAVYLCASSLQLTASYEQYFGPGTRLTVT.

This clone appeared a few times. This rearrangement joins TRBV19 to TRBJ1-1, with 8 bases lining up with TRBD1. There are 12 residues in the CDR3. Germline lookup yields CDR1 LNHDA and CDR2 SQIVND (reference sequence). V was clipped by 6 bases and J by 4 bases; unmatched bases: 1. The CDR3 loop reads CASRDRGTEAFF. The CDR3 nucleotides read TGTGCCAGTAGAGACAGGGGCACTGAAGCTTTCTTT. The whole variable domain, filled in from reference TRBV19 and TRBJ1-1, reads DGGITQSPKYLFRKEGQNVTLSCEQNLNHDAMYWYRQDPGQGLRLIYYSQIVNDFQKGDIAEGYSVSREKKESFPLTVTSAQKNPTAFYLCASRDRGTEAFFGQGTRLTVV.

The V call is TRBV29-1, the J call TRBJ2-2; perhaps TRBD2 as D (6 bases). CDR1 and CDR2 (germline): SQVTM, ANQGSEA. The CDR3 is 16 amino acids. Trimming shortened V by 1 base and J by 0 bases, and 12 bases separated the two germline ends. CDR3 loop: CSVEGGGDSNTGELFF. CDR3 in DNA: TGCAGCGTTGAAGGGGGAGGCGATTCGAACACCGGGGAGCTGTTTTTT.

This clone came up once. The rearrangement links TRBV7-2 to TRBJ2-7; 8 bases map to TRBD1. The CDR3 is 15 amino acids. Germline V gene data show CDR1 as SGHTA and CDR2 as FQGNSA. Trimming took 2 bases from V and 4 from J; bases not matched to a gene: 7. This CDR3 is CASSLPLDRAYEQYF. The CDR3 coding sequence is TGTGCCAGCAGCTTACCCCTGGACAGGGCATACGAGCAGTACTTC.